This TCR beta chain comes out of a study of read filtering for tumor transcriptome and immune sequencing. Study-level information: DNase treatment preceded whole-transcriptome library preparation. RNA-seq yielded only about 75 to 1,400 TCR reads, IR-seq about 4 to 10.27 million.

In this sample, this clonotype turned up many times. Antigen: not known. Molecular barcoded adaptors covering alpha/delta and beta/gamma chains were used on 400 to 450 ng RNA. TCRdb independently ran MiXCR on the reads; one entry per CDR3 protein. The data hold fewer than 45,000 distinct CDR3 sequences, with about 11% observed a single time. Study observations and caveats: Single-read clonotypes: roughly 82% of IR-seq clonotypes (roughly 4% of reads), more than 70% of RNA-seq clonotypes (approximately 49% of reads). Without single-read clonotypes, shared clonotype proportions correlated more between IR-seq and RNA-seq.

The germline V gene encodes CDR1 SEHNR and CDR2 FQNEAQ (reference sequence). This CDR3 is built from 14 residues. After removal of 1 base from V and 3 bases from J, the junction contained 3 bases not matched to a gene. The specimen was a population of CD138-negative cells sorted from bone marrow. V and J are TRBV7-9 and TRBJ2-7; TRBD1 matches 7 bases. This sequence was found in a donor aged 40 or older with multiple myeloma. The CDR3 loop is CASSLVGQYYEQYF. In DNA form, the CDR3 reads TGTGCCAGCAGCTTAGTGGGACAGTACTACGAGCAGTACTTC.